These 7 T cell receptor beta chains share one sample of origin, sequenced in a study of blood T cell repertoires in COVID-19. Repertoires were generated with immunoSEQ multiplex PCR, while TCRdb's copy carries only in-frame clones and drops some. The data hold 150,000 or so clones, with around 88% observed a single time. The sample consisted of peripheral blood. Receptors originate from a man aged 45-60 years with acute or convalescent COVID-19.

The rearrangement joins TRBV7-9 to TRBJ2-1, with 11 bases that match TRBD2. CDR1 SEHNR and CDR2 FQNEAQ come from the germline V gene (reference sequence). The CDR3 runs 18 residues. V lost 6 bases to trimming and J lost 3 bases; unmatched junction nucleotides: 13. The CDR3: CASRPSFLTSGVYNEQFF. For the CDR3, the DNA is TGTGCCAGCAGACCCTCCTTTTTGACTAGCGGGGTCTACAATGAGCAGTTCTTC.

The chain uses TRBV6-2 or TRBV6-3 and TRBJ2-1; TRBD1 agrees at 9 bases. Losses at the gene ends were 6 bases for V and 1 base for J; bases not matched to a gene: 4. The CDR3 is 15 amino acids. CDR1 and CDR2 from the germline V gene are MNHEY and SVGEGT. The CDR3 spells CASSSGQGSYNEQFF. DNA of the CDR3: TGTGCCAGCAGCTCCGGACAGGGGTCCTACAATGAGCAGTTCTTC.

V is TRBV28 and J is TRBJ1-4; 9 bases line up with TRBD1. V dropped 5 bases and J dropped 2; count of bases not matched to a gene: 3. The CDR3 is 15 residues long. The germline V gene encodes CDR1 MDHEN and CDR2 SYDVKM. CDR3 sequence reads: CASSTGGGTNEKLFF. The CDR3 nucleotides read TGTGCCAGCAGTACAGGGGGCGGCACTAATGAAAAACTGTTTTTT.

V and J are TRBV5-6 and TRBJ1-5; D may be TRBD1 (6 bases). Germline V gene sequence: CDR1 SGHDT, CDR2 YYEEEE. The V and J ends lost 2 bases and 2 bases respectively, with 8 bases between them. The CDR3 is 14 residues long. The CDR3 here is CASSFGQRNQPQHF. The DNA for the CDR3 is TGTGCCAGCAGCTTCGGACAGCGCAATCAGCCCCAGCATTTT.

This chain links TRBV5-1 with TRBJ1-3; 7 nucleotides match TRBD1. This CDR3 is 12 amino acids long. Germline CDR1 and CDR2: SGHRS and YFSETQ. J gave up 9 bases and V 5 bases, and 5 bases lay outside the gene matches. The CDR3 DNA sequence: TGCGCCAGCAGTAACAGGGGCGGCACCATATATTTT. Translated: CASSNRGGTIYF.

The rearrangement links TRBV18 to TRBJ1-5; no clear D gene. This CDR3 region has 16 residues. Trimming removed 4 bases from V and 4 bases from J, with 17 bases in between. Germline V gives CDR1 KGHSH, CDR2 LQKENI. In DNA form, the CDR3 reads TGTGCCAGCTCACTGTTGCCCCTGGCCGCAAATCAGCCCCAGCATTTT. This gives the protein CASSLLPLAANQPQHF.

CDR3 region: CASSPNPLYGYTF. The CDR3 DNA is TGTGCCAGCAGCCCTAATCCACTTTATGGCTACACCTTC. J is TRBJ1-2 and V is TRBV9; D is unclear. Germline loops: CDR1 SGDLS, CDR2 YYNGEE. V lost 4 bases to trimming and J lost 5 bases, with 12 bases between them. The CDR3 is made up of 13 amino acids.